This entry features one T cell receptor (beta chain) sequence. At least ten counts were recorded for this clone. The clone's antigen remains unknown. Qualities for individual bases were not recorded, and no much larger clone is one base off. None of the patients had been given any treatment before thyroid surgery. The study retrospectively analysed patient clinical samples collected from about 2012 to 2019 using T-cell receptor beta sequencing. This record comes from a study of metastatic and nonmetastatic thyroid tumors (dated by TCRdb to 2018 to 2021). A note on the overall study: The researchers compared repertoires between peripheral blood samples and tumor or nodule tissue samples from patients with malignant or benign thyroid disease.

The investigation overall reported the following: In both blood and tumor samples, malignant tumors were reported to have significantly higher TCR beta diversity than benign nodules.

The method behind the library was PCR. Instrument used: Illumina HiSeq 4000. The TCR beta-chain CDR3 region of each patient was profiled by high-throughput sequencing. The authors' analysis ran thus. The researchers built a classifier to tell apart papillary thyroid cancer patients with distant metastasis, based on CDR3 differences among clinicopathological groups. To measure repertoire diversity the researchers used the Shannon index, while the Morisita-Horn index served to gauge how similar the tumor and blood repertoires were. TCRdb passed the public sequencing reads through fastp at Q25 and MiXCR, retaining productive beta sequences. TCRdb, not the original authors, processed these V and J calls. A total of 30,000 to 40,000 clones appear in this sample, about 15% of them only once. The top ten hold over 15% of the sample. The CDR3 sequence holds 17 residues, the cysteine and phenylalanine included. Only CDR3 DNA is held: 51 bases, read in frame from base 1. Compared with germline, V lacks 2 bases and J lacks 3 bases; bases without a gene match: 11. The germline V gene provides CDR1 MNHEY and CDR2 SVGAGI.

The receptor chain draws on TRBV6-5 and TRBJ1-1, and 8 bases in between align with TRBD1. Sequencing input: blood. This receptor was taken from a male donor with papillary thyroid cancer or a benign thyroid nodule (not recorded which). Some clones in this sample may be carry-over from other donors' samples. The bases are TGTGCCAGCAGTTACCGGACAGGGTTGGGGAGGGACACTGAAGCTTTCTTT. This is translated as CASSYRTGLGRDTEAFF.